This TCR beta chain is from a study of blood T cells in healthy people across ages. This clonotype turned up a few times. Its antigen is not known. Germline CDR1 MNHNS, CDR2 SASEGT. Trimming took 6 bases from V and 5 from J; bases not matched to a gene: 5. CDR3 length: 13 residues. Study findings and constraints: Both naive CD4+ cell counts and diversity were greater in long-lived donors than in aged donors.

PCR was performed a second time for roughly 7 to 12 cycles using a sample-barcoded 5' primer and a J-beta primer mix. MiXCR was run by TCRdb on the 5' RACE reads, yielding one entry per CDR3 protein. The sample holds some 1.8 million distinct CDR3 sequences, more than 35% seen once. The receptor's source is a human donor in good health. The chain links TRBV6-1 to TRBJ1-1, with 8 bases matching TRBD1. Sequenced input: blood. The CDR3 is CASRTTGGTEAFF. The CDR3 nucleotides read TGTGCCAGCAGGACCACAGGGGGGACTGAAGCTTTCTTT.